The 17 T cell receptor beta chains given below trace back to one sample, sequenced in a study of T-cell reconstitution after alpha-beta-depleted transplantation in children. TCRbeta library construction was performed incorporating unique molecular identifiers. One entry per CDR3 protein, called by TCRdb with MiXCR from the PCR reads. The sample lists nearly 550,000 distinct CDR3 sequences, approximately 20% occurring once. Sequences were derived from PBMCs from the stem cell graft donor, sampled from the stem cell graft. Source of these receptors: a human donor who donated a stem cell graft to a child with acute lymphoblastic leukemia.

This rearrangement joins TRBV3-1 to TRBJ2-7; D unclear. Trimming left V 4 bases short and J 4 bases short, with 11 bases between. Germline lookup yields CDR1 LGHDT and CDR2 YNNKEL (reference sequence). The CDR3 runs to 13 residues. In DNA form, the CDR3 reads TGTGCCAGCAGCCCACAATATTTTTACGAGCAGTACTTC. Translated: CASSPQYFYEQYF.

This clonotype occurred a few times. CDR3 protein: CASSSGQGAYTEAFF. In nucleotides, the CDR3 is TGTGCCAGCAGTTCCGGACAGGGGGCCTACACTGAAGCTTTCTTT. The J gene is TRBJ1-1, the V gene TRBV2, with 11 bases matching TRBD1. This CDR3 comprises 15 residues. From germline, CDR1 is SNHLY and CDR2 FYNNEI. V lost 5 bases to trimming and J lost 3 bases; unmatched junction nucleotides: 5.

This clonotype came up a few times. The chain couples TRBV27 to TRBJ2-2; D is undetermined. This CDR3 has 13 amino acids. V dropped 5 bases and J dropped 5 bases, with 9 bases sitting between them. Germline V lookup: CDR1 MNHEY, CDR2 SMNVEV (reference sequence). The CDR3 nucleotides are TGTGCCAGCAGTCCTCGGTGGACCGGGGAGCTGTTTTTT. This translates into CASSPRWTGELFF.

V gene TRBV13 combines with J gene TRBJ1-6; TRBD1 is a possible D gene (5 bases). With 0 bases removed from V and 2 bases from J, the gap between germline ends came to 11 bases. Germline V gives CDR1 PRHDT, CDR2 FYEKMQ (reference sequence). The CDR3 sequence is 17 residues long. CDR3 in amino acids: CASSLGLGRAYNSPLHF. Written as DNA, the CDR3 is TGTGCCAGCAGCTTAGGCCTGGGCAGGGCCTATAATTCACCCCTCCACTTT.

This clonotype was seen more than once but under ten times. The rearrangement joins TRBV20-1 to TRBJ2-7; 8 nucleotides match TRBD2. This CDR3 has 13 amino acids. Germline CDR1 DFQATT, CDR2 SNEGSKA (reference sequence). Trimming cost V 4 bases and J 6 bases; bases outside gene matches: 8. This chain's CDR3 is CSATGLVGGEQYF. The CDR3 nucleotides read TGCAGTGCTACGGGACTAGTGGGCGGCGAGCAGTACTTC.

The chain is built from TRBV5-6 and TRBJ2-1, with 7 bases matching TRBD1. The V and J ends lost 3 bases and 0 bases, in that order; junction bases with no gene match: 15. Germline-derived CDR1 and CDR2 are SGHDT and YYEEEE. The CDR3 spans 19 residues. The CDR3 loop reads CASSSGPRGRSSSYNEQFF. CDR3 bases: TGTGCCAGCAGCTCCGGGCCGAGGGGGCGGTCGAGCTCCTACAATGAGCAGTTCTTC.

A few counts support this clonotype. The chain combines TRBV12-3 or TRBV12-4 with TRBJ1-1; 9 bases line up with TRBD1. The V and J ends lost 4 bases and 4 bases, in that order; junction bases with no gene match: 4. The CDR3 extends over 14 amino acids. The CDR3 spells CASSYTGGGTEAFF. In DNA, the CDR3 is TGTGCCAGCAGTTATACAGGGGGCGGCACTGAAGCTTTCTTT.

V and J are TRBV25-1 and TRBJ1-1, with a weak D call TRBD1 (5 bases). Germline CDR1 reads MGHDK; CDR2 reads SYGVNS. Between the trimmed V and J ends, which lost 2 bases and 4 bases, there was a span of 8 bases. CDR3 size: 13 residues. DNA of the CDR3: TGTGCCAGCAGTGAAGCAGGGACCACTGAAGCTTTCTTT. This translates into CASSEAGTTEAFF.

This chain connects TRBV7-6 to TRBJ2-1; the match to TRBD1 covers 10 bases. This CDR3 region has 16 residues. The germline V gene encodes CDR1 SGHVS and CDR2 FNYEAQ. With 4 bases clipped from V and 6 bases from J, the junction kept 9 bases outside the gene matches. In DNA form, the CDR3 reads TGTGCCAGCAGCTCGATAGACAGGGGGCGTTTCAATGAGCAGTTCTTC. As protein: CASSSIDRGRFNEQFF. Variable domain in full (rest from reference TRBV7-6 and TRBJ2-1): GAGVSQSPRYKVTKRGQDVALRCDPISGHVSLYWYRQALGQGPEFLTYFNYEAQQDKSGLPNDRFSAERPEGSISTLTIQRTEQRDSAMYRCASSSIDRGRFNEQFFGPGTRLTVL.

This clonotype was recorded a few times. J is TRBJ2-7 and V is TRBV4-1, with D perhaps matching TRBD1 (6 bases). In germline, CDR1 is MGHRA, CDR2 YSYEKL. Between the trimmed V and J ends, which lost 1 base and 7 bases, there was a span of 14 bases. The CDR3 is 14 residues long. The CDR3, as DNA: TGCGCCAGCAGCCAAGTTTACAGAACAGGGGAGCAGTACTTC. Its protein is CASSQVYRTGEQYF.

This clonotype has more than one count but fewer than ten. The chain couples TRBV1 to TRBJ2-7; no DNA check was done on the table's D call, TRBD2. TRBV1 is an annotated pseudogene. The CDR3 spans 15 residues. The CDR3 nucleotides read TGCACCAGCAGCCCAGCCGGGACTAGCGGCCAGGAGCAGTACTTC. This codes for CTSSPAGTSGQEQYF.

The table lists this clonotype with a few counts. This chain uses TRBV23-1 with TRBJ1-1; TRBD1 is a possible D gene (5 bases). TRBV23-1 is an open reading frame, and its role is uncertain. Trimming cost V 10 bases and J 2 bases, with 14 bases left between them. This CDR3 has 13 residues. CDR3 protein: CATSRDGNTEAFF. As DNA, the CDR3 is TGCGCCACCTCACGGGACGGCAACACTGAAGCTTTCTTT.

J is TRBJ1-2 and V is TRBV2; unclear D gene. The V end lost 7 bases, the J end lost 4 bases, and 13 bases lay between the germline ends. The CDR3 sequence is 13 residues long. CDR1 SNHLY and CDR2 FYNNEI come from the germline V gene. CDR3 region: CASILNAPYGYTF. DNA of the CDR3: TGTGCCAGCATACTGAACGCTCCCTATGGCTACACCTTC. Together with reference TRBV2 and TRBJ1-2, the CDR3 gives the full variable domain: EPEVTQTPSHQVTQMGQEVILRCVPISNHLYFYWYRQILGQKVEFLVSFYNNEISEKSEIFDDQFSVERPDGSNFTLKIRSTKLEDSAMYFCASILNAPYGYTFGSGTRLTVV.

The gene calls are TRBV24-1 and TRBJ2-7; perhaps TRBD2 as D (5 bases). CDR1 KGHDR and CDR2 SFDVKD come from the germline V gene. Trimming pared 3 bases from V and 12 bases from J, leaving 17 bases between. This CDR3 contains 13 residues. CDR3 nucleotides: TGTGCCACCAGTGATGGGAGTCCGGCAAGCCTGTACTTC. Translated, it gives CATSDGSPASLYF.

This clonotype showed up just a few times. The V gene is TRBV6-5, the J gene TRBJ2-7; a weak D match, TRBD1 (6 bases). The germline V gene encodes CDR1 MNHEY and CDR2 SVGAGI. Deletions cut 2 bases from V and 2 bases from J, with 19 bases between. CDR3 length equals 17 residues. CDR3 region: CASSYSETGLVAYEQYF. The CDR3 DNA follows: TGTGCCAGCAGTTACAGTGAGACAGGTCTAGTGGCCTACGAGCAGTACTTC.

This CDR3 is CASKGTYNEQFF. The CDR3 bases are TGTGCCAGCAAGGGGACGTACAATGAGCAGTTCTTC. This chain connects TRBV2 to TRBJ2-1; D possibly uses TRBD1 or TRBD2 (5 bases each). Germline CDR1 reads SNHLY; CDR2 reads FYNNEI. Trimming removed 7 bases at V and 4 bases at J, with 8 bases between. This CDR3 contains 12 residues.

The chain employs TRBV12-3 or TRBV12-4 and TRBJ1-1; 7 nucleotides align to TRBD1. CDR3 length equals 19 residues. Unmatched junction bases numbered 15, after V lost 2 bases and J lost 0 bases. In nucleotides, the CDR3 is TGTGCCAGCAGTTTATTAGTCGTTTTGAGGGGGCCCTTGAACACTGAAGCTTTCTTT. It codes for CASSLLVVLRGPLNTEAFF.